This T cell receptor beta chain was recorded in a study of T cell changes during pregnancy in multiple sclerosis. Assay: immunoSEQ multiplex PCR; the TCRdb copy retains only in-frame clones and omits some. The sample lists approximately 40,000 clones; 85% to 95% were seen once. Germline V gives CDR1 SQVTM, CDR2 ANQGSEA. The V gene lost 7 bases and the J gene lost 0 bases, with 13 bases spanning the gap. This CDR3 comprises 13 residues. The sample here was CD4+ T cells from peripheral blood mononuclear cells, taken after pregnancy. This receptor was obtained from a female donor in good health, enrolled as a control in a pregnancy study. V is TRBV29-1 and J is TRBJ2-7, with a tentative D call TRBD1 (6 bases). The CDR3 DNA is TGCAGCGCCGCAACAGGGAGCTCCTACGAGCAGTACTTC. This encodes CSAATGSSYEQYF.